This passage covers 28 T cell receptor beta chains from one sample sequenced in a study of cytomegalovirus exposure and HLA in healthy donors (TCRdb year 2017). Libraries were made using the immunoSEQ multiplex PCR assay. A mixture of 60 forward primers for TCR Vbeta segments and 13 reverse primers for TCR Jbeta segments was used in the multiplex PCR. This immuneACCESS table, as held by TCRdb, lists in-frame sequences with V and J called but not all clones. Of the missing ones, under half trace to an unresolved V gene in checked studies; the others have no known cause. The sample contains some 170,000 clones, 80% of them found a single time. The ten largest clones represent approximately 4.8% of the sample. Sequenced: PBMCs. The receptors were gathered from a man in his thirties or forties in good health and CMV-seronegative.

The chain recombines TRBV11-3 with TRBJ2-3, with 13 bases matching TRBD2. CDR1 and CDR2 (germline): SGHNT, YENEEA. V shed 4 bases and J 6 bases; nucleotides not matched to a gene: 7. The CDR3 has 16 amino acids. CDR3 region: CASSSGTSGTQDTQYF. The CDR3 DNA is TGTGCCAGCAGCTCCGGGACTAGCGGGACCCAGGATACGCAGTATTTT.

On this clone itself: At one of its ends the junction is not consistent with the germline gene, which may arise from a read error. CDR3 amino acids: CASKLTGSSQPQHF. CDR3 in DNA: TGTGCCAGCAAATTGACAGGGAGCAGTCAGCCCCAGCATTTT. The V call is TRBV27, the J call TRBJ1-5; 7 bases agree with TRBD1. CDR1 and CDR2 (germline): MNHEY, SMNVEV (reference sequence). This CDR3 contains 14 residues.

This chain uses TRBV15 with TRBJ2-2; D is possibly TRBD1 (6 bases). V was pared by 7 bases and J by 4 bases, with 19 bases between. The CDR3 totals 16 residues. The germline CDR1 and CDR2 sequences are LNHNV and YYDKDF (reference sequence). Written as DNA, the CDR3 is TGTGCCACCAAAGGTCTTCCAGGGGCCTCCACCGGGGAGCTGTTTTTT. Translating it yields CATKGLPGASTGELFF.

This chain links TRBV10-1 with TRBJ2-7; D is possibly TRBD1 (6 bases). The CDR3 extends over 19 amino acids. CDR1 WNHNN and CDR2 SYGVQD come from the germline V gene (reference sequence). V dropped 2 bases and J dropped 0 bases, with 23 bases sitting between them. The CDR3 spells CASSERGWGHLGSSYEQYF. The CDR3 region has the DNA TGCGCCAGCAGTGAGAGAGGTTGGGGACACCTAGGGAGCTCCTACGAGCAGTACTTC.

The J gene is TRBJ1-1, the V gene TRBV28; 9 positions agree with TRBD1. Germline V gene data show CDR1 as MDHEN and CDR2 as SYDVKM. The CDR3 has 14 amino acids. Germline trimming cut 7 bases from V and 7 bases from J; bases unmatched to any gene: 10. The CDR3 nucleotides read TGTGCCAGCAAGAACTGGGACAGGGCTGATGAAGCTTTCTTT. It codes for CASKNWDRADEAFF.

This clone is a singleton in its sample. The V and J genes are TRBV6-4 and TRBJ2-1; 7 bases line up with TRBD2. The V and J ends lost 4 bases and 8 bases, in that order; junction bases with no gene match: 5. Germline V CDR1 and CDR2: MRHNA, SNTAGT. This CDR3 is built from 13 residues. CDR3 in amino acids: CASSGAAGDEQFF. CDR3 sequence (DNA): TGTGCCAGCAGTGGCGCGGCGGGGGATGAGCAGTTCTTC.

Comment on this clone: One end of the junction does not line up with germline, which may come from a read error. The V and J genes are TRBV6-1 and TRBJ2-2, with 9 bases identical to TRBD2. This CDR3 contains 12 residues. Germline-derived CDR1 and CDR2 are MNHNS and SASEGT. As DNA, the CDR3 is TGTGCCAGCAGTGAAGCGGGCGGGGGGGGCTTTTTC. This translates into CASSEAGGGGFF.

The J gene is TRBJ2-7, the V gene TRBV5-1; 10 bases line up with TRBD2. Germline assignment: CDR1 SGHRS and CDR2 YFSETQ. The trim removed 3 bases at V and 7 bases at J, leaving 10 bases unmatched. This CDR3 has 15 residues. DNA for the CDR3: TGCGCCAGCAGCTCTACTAGCGGGAAAGGAGGAGAGCAGTACTTC. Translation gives CASSSTSGKGGEQYF. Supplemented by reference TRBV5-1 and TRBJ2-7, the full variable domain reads KAGVTQTPRYLIKTRGQQVTLSCSPISGHRSVSWYQQTPGQGLQFLFEYFSETQRNKGNFPGRFSGRQFSNSRSEMNVSTLELGDSALYLCASSSTSGKGGEQYFGPGTRLTVT.

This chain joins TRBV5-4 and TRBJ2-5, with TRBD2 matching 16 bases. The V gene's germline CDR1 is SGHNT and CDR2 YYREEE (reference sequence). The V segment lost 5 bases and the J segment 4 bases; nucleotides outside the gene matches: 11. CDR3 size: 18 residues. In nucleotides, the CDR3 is TGTGCCAGCAGATCGGGACTAGCGGGAGGGCCGAGGGCAGAGACCCAGTACTTC. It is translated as CASRSGLAGGPRAETQYF.

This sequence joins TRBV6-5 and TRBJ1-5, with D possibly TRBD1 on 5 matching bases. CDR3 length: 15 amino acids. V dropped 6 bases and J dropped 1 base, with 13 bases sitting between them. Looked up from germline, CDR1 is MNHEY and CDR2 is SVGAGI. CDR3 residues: CASRPQQGSNQPQHF. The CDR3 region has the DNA TGTGCCAGCAGACCCCAGCAGGGCAGCAATCAGCCCCAGCATTTT.

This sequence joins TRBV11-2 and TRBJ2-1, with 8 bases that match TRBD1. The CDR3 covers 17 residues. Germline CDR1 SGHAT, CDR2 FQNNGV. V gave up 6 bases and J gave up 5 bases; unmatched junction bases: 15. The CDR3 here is CASSYRARRGLNNEQFF. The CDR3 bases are TGTGCCAGCAGTTATAGAGCCCGCAGGGGGCTTAACAATGAGCAGTTCTTC. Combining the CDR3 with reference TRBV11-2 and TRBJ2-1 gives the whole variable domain EAGVAQSPRYKIIEKRQSVAFWCNPISGHATLYWYQQILGQGPKLLIQFQNNGVVDDSQLPKDRFSAERLKGVDSTLKIQPAKLEDSAVYLCASSYRARRGLNNEQFFGPGTRLTVL.

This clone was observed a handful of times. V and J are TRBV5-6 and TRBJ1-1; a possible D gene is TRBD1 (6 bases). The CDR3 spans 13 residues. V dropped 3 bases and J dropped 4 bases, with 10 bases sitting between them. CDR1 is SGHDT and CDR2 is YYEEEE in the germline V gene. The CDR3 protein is CASSSQGSTEAFF. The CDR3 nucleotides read TGTGCCAGCAGCTCACAGGGTTCCACTGAAGCTTTCTTT.

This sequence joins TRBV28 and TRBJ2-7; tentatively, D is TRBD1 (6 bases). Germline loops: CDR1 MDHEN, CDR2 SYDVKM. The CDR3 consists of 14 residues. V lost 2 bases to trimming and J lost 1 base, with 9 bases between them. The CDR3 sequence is CASSLLGASYEQYF. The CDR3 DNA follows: TGTGCCAGCAGTTTACTGGGGGCTTCCTACGAGCAGTACTTC.

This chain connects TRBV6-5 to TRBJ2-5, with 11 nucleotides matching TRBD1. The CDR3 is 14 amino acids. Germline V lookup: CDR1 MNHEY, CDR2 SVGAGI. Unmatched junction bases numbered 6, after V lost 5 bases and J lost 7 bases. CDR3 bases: TGTGCCAGCAGTGACTGGACAGGGGGCGGGACCCAGTACTTC. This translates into CASSDWTGGGTQYF.

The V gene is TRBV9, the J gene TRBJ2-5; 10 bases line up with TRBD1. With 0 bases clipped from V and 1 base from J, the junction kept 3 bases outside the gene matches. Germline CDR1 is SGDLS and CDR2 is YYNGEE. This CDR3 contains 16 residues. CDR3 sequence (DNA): TGTGCCAGCAGCGTAGGGACAGGGGGATCCCAAGAGACCCAGTACTTC. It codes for CASSVGTGGSQETQYF. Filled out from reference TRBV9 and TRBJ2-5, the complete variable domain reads DSGVTQTPKHLITATGQRVTLRCSPRSGDLSVYWYQQSLDQGLQFLIQYYNGEERAKGNILERFSAQQFPDLHSELNLSSLELGDSALYFCASSVGTGGSQETQYFGPGTRLLVL.

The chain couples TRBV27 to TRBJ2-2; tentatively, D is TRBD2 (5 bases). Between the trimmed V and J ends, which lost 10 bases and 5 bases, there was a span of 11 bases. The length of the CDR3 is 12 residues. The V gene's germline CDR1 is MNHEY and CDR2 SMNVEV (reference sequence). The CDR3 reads CAIGGGTGELFF. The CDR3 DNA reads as TGTGCCATCGGAGGTGGGACCGGGGAGCTGTTTTTT.

CDR3 DNA sequence: TGTGCCAGCAGTTTTGACAGATTAGCCCAAGAGACCCAGTACTTC. Its protein product is CASSFDRLAQETQYF. J is TRBJ2-5 and V is TRBV27, with D possibly TRBD1 on 5 matching bases. The CDR3 totals 15 residues. Trimming removed 3 bases at V and 1 base at J, with 12 bases between. Germline CDR1 is MNHEY and CDR2 is SMNVEV (reference sequence).

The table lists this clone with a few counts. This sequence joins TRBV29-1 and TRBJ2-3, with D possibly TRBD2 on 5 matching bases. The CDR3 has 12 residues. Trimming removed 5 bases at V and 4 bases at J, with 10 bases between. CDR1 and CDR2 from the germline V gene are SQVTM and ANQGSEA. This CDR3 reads CSVPREADTQYF. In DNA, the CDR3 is TGCAGCGTTCCCCGGGAAGCAGATACGCAGTATTTT.

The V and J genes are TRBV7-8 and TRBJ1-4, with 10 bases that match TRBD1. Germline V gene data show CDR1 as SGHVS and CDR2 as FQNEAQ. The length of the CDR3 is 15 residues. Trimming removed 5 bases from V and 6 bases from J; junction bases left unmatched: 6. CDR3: CASSADRGLDEKLFF. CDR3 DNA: TGTGCCAGCAGCGCCGACAGGGGGCTGGATGAAAAACTGTTTTTT. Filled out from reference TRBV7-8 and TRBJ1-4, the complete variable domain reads GAGVSQSPRYKVAKRGQDVALRCDPISGHVSLFWYQQALGQGPEFLTYFQNEAQLDKSGLPSDRFFAERPEGSVSTLKIQRTQQEDSAVYLCASSADRGLDEKLFFGSGTQLSVL.

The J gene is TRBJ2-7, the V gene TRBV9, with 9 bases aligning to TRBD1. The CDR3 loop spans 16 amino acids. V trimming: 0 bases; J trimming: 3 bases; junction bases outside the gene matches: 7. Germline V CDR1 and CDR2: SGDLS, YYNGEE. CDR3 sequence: CASSVGGQGIGYEQYF. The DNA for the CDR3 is TGTGCCAGCAGCGTAGGGGGACAGGGTATAGGCTACGAGCAGTACTTC.

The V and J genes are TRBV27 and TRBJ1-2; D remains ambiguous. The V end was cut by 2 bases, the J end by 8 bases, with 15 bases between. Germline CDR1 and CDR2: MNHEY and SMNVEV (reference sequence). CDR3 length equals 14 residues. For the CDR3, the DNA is TGTGCCAGCAGTTTAGATGGAGTCCCGGGAGGCTACACCTTC. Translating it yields CASSLDGVPGGYTF.

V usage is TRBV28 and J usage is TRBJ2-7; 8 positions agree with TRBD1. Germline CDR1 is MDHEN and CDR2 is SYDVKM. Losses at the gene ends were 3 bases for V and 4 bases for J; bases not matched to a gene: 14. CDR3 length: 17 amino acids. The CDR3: CASSLGQASERIYEQYF. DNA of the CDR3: TGTGCCAGCAGTTTGGGACAGGCCTCCGAAAGGATTTACGAGCAGTACTTC.

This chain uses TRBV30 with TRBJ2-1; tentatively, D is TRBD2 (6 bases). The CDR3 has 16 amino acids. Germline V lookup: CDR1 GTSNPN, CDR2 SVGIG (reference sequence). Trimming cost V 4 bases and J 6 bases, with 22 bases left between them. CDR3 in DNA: TGTGCCTGGAACGATCCGGGACTCAAAGGGTCCAATGAGCAGTTCTTC. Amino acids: CAWNDPGLKGSNEQFF.

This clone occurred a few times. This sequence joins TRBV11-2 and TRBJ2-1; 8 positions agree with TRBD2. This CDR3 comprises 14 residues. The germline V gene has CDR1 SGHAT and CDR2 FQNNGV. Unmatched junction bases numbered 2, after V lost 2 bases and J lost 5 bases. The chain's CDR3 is CASSLTGGNNEQFF. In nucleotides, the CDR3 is TGTGCCAGCAGCTTAACGGGAGGGAACAATGAGCAGTTCTTC.

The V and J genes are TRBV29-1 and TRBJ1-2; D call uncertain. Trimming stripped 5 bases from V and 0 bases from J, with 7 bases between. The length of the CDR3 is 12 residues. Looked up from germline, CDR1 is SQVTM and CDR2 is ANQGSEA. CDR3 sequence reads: CSVSQSNYGYTF. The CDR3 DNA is TGCAGCGTTTCGCAGTCTAACTATGGCTACACCTTC.

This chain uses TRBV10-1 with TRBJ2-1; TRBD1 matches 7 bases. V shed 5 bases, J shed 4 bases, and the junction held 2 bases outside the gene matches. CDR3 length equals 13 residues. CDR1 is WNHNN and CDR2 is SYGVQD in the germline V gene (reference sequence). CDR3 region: CASSKDRYNEQFF. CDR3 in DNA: TGCGCCAGCAGTAAGGACAGGTACAATGAGCAGTTCTTC.

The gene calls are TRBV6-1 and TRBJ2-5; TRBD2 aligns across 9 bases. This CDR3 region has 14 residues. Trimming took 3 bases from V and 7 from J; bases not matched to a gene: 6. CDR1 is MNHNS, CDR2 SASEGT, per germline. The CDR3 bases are TGTGCCAGCAGTGACGTAGCTAGCGGGACGACCCAGTACTTC. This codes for CASSDVASGTTQYF.

CDR3 protein: CASSLDFATGVYF. The CDR3 nucleotides are TGTGCCAGCAGCTTAGATTTTGCGACAGGGGTGTACTTC. The chain joins TRBV11-2 to TRBJ2-7; 8 bases match TRBD1. Unmatched junction bases numbered 7, after V lost 0 bases and J lost 12 bases. CDR1 and CDR2 (germline): SGHAT, FQNNGV. The CDR3 spans 13 residues.